This T cell receptor beta chain emerged from a study of T cell repertoires in cytomegalovirus infection. Background on the study: TCR beta signatures that were public indicated CMV infection and matching HLA type. Study-wide results and limits: CMV carriers having the relevant HLA were flagged by cumulative public TCR beta family frequency. HLA-C-restricted, CMV-specific TCR beta clonotypes were dominant ex vivo.

TCRdb used MiXCR to reprocess the reads, holding one entry per CDR3 protein. The data show about 480,000 distinct CDR3 sequences, 30% to 35% seen once. As for this clonotype: Its antigen remains unidentified.

From germline, CDR1 is SGHTA and CDR2 FQGNSA. Unmatched junction bases numbered 12, after V lost 5 bases and J lost 5 bases. The CDR3 sequence is 16 residues long. The receptor's source is a human donor in good health (CMV status not recorded). Some clones in this sample may be carry-over from other donors' samples. The sequencing here drew on cultured PBMCs, taken from culture after CMV antigen stimulation. This sequence joins TRBV7-2 and TRBJ2-5; TRBD2 agrees at 9 bases. The CDR3 sequence is CASSLSQAGGPETQYF. The CDR3 nucleotides are TGTGCCAGCAGCCTCTCTCAAGCGGGAGGCCCTGAGACCCAGTACTTC.